Detailed here is one T cell receptor beta chain. Original analysis: The authors estimated nucleated cell counts from reference gene primer amplification. The method was immunoSEQ multiplex PCR; TCRdb's version includes in-frame clones alone and lacks a portion of them. That table is the source of V, J and clone size, and D and trimming were worked out from the DNA. Of about 77,000 clones listed, about 80% are singletons. This record comes from a study of blood T cell repertoires in COVID-19. The CDR3 consists of 21 residues. The junction had 13 bases not matched to a gene; V was cut back by 3 bases and J by 0 bases. The germline gives CDR1 LNHDA, CDR2 SQIVND (reference sequence).

Specimen: peripheral blood. The V call is TRBV19, the J call TRBJ2-2; 13 nucleotides line up with TRBD2. The receptor was derived from a woman between 65 and 79 years old with acute or convalescent COVID-19. The CDR3 sequence is CASSMVWGRTSGGANTGELFF. DNA for the CDR3: TGTGCCAGTAGTATGGTCTGGGGCCGGACTAGCGGGGGCGCGAACACCGGGGAGCTGTTTTTT. Together with reference TRBV19 and TRBJ2-2, the CDR3 gives the full variable domain: DGGITQSPKYLFRKEGQNVTLSCEQNLNHDAMYWYRQDPGQGLRLIYYSQIVNDFQKGDIAEGYSVSREKKESFPLTVTSAQKNPTAFYLCASSMVWGRTSGGANTGELFFGEGSRLTVL.